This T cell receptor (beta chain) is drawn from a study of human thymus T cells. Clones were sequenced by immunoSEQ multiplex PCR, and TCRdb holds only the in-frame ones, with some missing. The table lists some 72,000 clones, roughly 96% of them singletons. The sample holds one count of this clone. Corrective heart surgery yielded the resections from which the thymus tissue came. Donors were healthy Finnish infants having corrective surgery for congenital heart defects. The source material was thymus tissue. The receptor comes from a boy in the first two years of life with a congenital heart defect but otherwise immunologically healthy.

For the CDR3, the DNA is TGTGCCAGCAGCCGTAGACTGGGACAGGGTGCATACTATGGCTACACCTTC. This sequence encodes CASSRRLGQGAYYGYTF. The rearrangement uses TRBV7-3 and TRBJ1-2; 9 bases fit TRBD1. V lost 5 bases to trimming and J lost 3 bases; unmatched junction nucleotides: 13. CDR3 length equals 17 residues. Germline V lookup: CDR1 SGHTA, CDR2 FQGTGA.